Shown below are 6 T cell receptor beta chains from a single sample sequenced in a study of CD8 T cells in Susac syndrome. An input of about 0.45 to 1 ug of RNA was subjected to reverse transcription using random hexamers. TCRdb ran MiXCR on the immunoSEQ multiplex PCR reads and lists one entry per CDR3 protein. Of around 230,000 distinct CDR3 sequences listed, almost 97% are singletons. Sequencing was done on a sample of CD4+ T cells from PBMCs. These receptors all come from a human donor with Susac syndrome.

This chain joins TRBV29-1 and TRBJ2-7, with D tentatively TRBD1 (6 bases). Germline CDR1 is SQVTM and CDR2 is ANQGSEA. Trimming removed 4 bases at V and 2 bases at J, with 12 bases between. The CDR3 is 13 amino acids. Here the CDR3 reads CSVGTAKTYEQYF. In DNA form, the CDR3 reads TGCAGCGTTGGGACAGCAAAAACCTACGAGCAGTACTTC.

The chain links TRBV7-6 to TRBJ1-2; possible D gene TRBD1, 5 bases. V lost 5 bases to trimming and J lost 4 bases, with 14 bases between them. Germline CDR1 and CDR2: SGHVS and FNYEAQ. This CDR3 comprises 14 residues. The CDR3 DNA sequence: TGTGCCAGCAGCCTAGGGTCAGGGTCCTATGGCTACACCTTC. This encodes CASSLGSGSYGYTF.

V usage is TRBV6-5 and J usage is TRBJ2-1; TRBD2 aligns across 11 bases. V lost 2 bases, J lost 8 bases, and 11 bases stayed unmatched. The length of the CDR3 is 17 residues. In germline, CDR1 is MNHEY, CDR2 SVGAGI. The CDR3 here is CASSYPTVSGRAYEQFF. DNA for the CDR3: TGTGCCAGCAGTTACCCCACGGTTAGCGGGAGGGCCTATGAGCAGTTCTTC.

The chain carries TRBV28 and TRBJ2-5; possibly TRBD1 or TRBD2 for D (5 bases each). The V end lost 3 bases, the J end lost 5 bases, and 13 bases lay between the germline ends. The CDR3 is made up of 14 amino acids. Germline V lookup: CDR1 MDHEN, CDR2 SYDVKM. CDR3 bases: TGTGCCAGCAGTTTCGGGGCAGTTCACGAGACCCAGTACTTC. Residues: CASSFGAVHETQYF.

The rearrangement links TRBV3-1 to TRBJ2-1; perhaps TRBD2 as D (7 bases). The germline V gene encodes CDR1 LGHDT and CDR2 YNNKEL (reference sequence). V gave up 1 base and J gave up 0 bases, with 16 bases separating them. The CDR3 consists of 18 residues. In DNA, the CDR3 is TGTGCCAGCAGCCAAGGAGAGGGGGGGAGGCGCTCCTACAATGAGCAGTTCTTC. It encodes CASSQGEGGRRSYNEQFF.

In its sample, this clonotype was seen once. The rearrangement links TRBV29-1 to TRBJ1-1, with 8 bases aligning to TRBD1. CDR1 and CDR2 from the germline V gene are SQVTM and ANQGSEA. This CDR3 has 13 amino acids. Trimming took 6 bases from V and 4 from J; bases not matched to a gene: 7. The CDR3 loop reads CSVLTGVRTEAFF. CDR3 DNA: TGCAGCGTCTTGACAGGGGTGCGCACTGAAGCTTTCTTT.